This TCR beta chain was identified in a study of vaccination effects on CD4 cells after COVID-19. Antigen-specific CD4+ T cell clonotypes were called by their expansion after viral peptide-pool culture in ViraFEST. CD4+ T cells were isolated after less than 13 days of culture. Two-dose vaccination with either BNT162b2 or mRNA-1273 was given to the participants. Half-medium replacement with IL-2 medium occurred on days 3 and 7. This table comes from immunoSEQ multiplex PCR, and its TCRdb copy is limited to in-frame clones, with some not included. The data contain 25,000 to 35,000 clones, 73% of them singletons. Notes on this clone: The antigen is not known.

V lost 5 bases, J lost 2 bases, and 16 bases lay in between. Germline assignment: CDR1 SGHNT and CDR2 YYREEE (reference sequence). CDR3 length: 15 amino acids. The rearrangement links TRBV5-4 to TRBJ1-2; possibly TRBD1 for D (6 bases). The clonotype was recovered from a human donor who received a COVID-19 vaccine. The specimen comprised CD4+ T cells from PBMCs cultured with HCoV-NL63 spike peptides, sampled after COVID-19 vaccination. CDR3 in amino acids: CASRGGQGGNYGYTF. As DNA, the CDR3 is TGTGCCAGCAGGGGGGGGCAGGGAGGAAACTATGGCTACACCTTC.